This is a list of T cell receptor beta chains from one sample in a study of cytomegalovirus exposure and HLA in healthy donors. Some clones are missing from TCRdb's copy, which holds only in-frame ones; the method was immunoSEQ multiplex PCR. The sample has around 99,000 clones; 82% are singletons. The sample comprised PBMCs. Receptors were obtained from a young man in good health and CMV-seropositive. CDR3s include the opening cysteine and the closing phenylalanine or tryptophan. A D gene is named only where the DNA matches it firmly. Clone size is stated in some rows and not others, as once, few, many or a class when expanded.

j_gene,v_gene,d_gene,abundance,CDR3nt,CDR3aa
TRBJ2-1,TRBV5-1,TRBD2,.,TGCGCCAGCAGCCGGACTAGCGGGGGTTGGGAGCAGTTCTTC,CASSRTSGGWEQFF
TRBJ2-3,TRBV5-1,TRBD1,.,TGCGCCAGCAGTCTGCTGGGACAGGGGAAAGATACGCAGTATTTT,CASSLLGQGKDTQYF
TRBJ1-6,TRBV5-1,TRBD1,.,TGCGCCAGCAGCGTAGACAGGGTTAATTCACCCCTCCACTTT,CASSVDRVNSPLHF
TRBJ1-2,TRBV5-6,.,.,TGTGCCAGCAGCTTAGGGATGCAGGGTGGAGGCTACACCTTC,CASSLGMQGGGYTF
TRBJ1-4,TRBV12-5,TRBD1,.,TGTGCTAGTGGGCGTACAGGGGCGGGTGAAAAACTGTTTTTT,CASGRTGAGEKLFF
TRBJ1-4,TRBV6-5,TRBD1,.,TGTGCCAGCAGTTACGTGGCAGGGGGTCGGGAAAAACTGTTTTTT,CASSYVAGGREKLFF
TRBJ2-7,TRBV5-1,TRBD1,.,TGCGCCAGCAGCCCGCAGGACAGGGGACACGAGCAGTACTTC,CASSPQDRGHEQYF
TRBJ1-6,TRBV30,.,once,TGTGCCTGGAGTGTACAGGTGGCGGTACCCCTCCACTTT,CAWSVQVAVPLHF
TRBJ1-4,TRBV6-6,TRBD1,.,TGTGCCAGCAGTTCTCAGGGGGGTAATGAAAAACTGTTTTTT,CASSSQGGNEKLFF
TRBJ2-3,TRBV11-2,.,.,TGTGCCAGCAGCTTAATAAGGCGGGCTGATCATACGCAGTATTTT,CASSLIRRADHTQYF
TRBJ2-5,TRBV5-6,TRBD2,few,TGTGCCAGCAGCCAGGGGACTAGCGGGGGCCAATGGCGAGAGACCCAGTACTTC,CASSQGTSGGQWRETQYF
TRBJ1-2,TRBV6-6,.,few,TGTGCCAGCAGTGATCCAGGGGCACGGATTGGAGGCTACACCTTC,CASSDPGARIGGYTF
TRBJ1-5,TRBV19,TRBD1,.,TGTGCCAGTAGTGCCAGGGGGCAGGGGTATAGCAATCAGCCCCAGCATTTT,CASSARGQGYSNQPQHF
TRBJ1-3,TRBV27,.,.,TGTGCCAGCAGGGGTACAGGGCAAAACACCATATATTTT,CASRGTGQNTIYF
TRBJ1-1,TRBV2,TRBD1,.,TGTGCCAGCAGTGAACTGGGACAGGGGGTCACTGAAGCTTTCTTT,CASSELGQGVTEAFF
TRBJ1-1,TRBV7-9,.,.,TGTGCCAGCAGCAGAGGGGTGGGCAGGGGAGCTTTCTTT,CASSRGVGRGAFF
TRBJ2-7,TRBV5-1,TRBD2,.,TGCGCCAGCAGCTCAGCCAGCGGGGGGCCGGACGAGCAGTACTTC,CASSSASGGPDEQYF
TRBJ2-1,TRBV5-4,.,.,TGTGCCAGCAGCGGTGGCTTTGAGCAGTTCTTC,CASSGGFEQFF
TRBJ1-5,TRBV5-1,.,few,TGCGCCAGCAGCTGGACTTACGACAGGCAGCCCCAGCATTTT,CASSWTYDRQPQHF
TRBJ2-3,TRBV2,.,.,TGTGCCAGCAGTGTGAGTCGGGGGAGCACAGATACGCAGTATTTT,CASSVSRGSTDTQYF
TRBJ1-6,TRBV5-1,TRBD1,once,TGCGCCAGCAGCTTGGGGACAGGGGGTTCACCCCTCCACTTT,CASSLGTGGSPLHF
TRBJ2-7,TRBV19,TRBD1,.,TGTGCCAGTAGTAGGGCAGGGGGCGGGGAGCAGTACTTC,CASSRAGGGEQYF
TRBJ1-5,TRBV2,TRBD1,.,TGTGCCAGCTGGCCAGGGACAGGGGACAATCAGCCCCAGCATTTT,CASWPGTGDNQPQHF
TRBJ2-5,TRBV11-2,TRBD1,.,TGTGCCAGCAGCCCAAACGAAGGGACAGGGGTAGAGACCCAGTACTTC,CASSPNEGTGVETQYF
TRBJ1-4,TRBV27,TRBD1,.,TGTGCCAGCAGTTTAAACAGGGGTGAAAAACTGTTTTTT,CASSLNRGEKLFF
TRBJ1-5,TRBV19,.,.,TGTGCCAGTAGTCCCTCGGCTAGAAGCAATCAGCCCCAGCATTTT,CASSPSARSNQPQHF
TRBJ2-2,TRBV18,.,few,TGTGCCAGCTCACCACAGGGGGCCGGGGAGCTGTTTTTT,CASSPQGAGELFF
TRBJ2-7,TRBV27,TRBD2,.,TGTGCCAGCAGTCGGACCCTAGCGGGGGGCTCCTACGAGCAGTACTTC,CASSRTLAGGSYEQYF
TRBJ2-1,TRBV9,.,few,TGTGCCAGCAGCGTAGATACAGGCAATGAGCAGTTCTTC,CASSVDTGNEQFF
TRBJ2-1,TRBV19,TRBD2,.,TGTGCCAGTAGTATAGTGGGCGGGGGGAAGTACAATGAGCAGTTCTTC,CASSIVGGGKYNEQFF
TRBJ2-1,TRBV6-6,.,.,TGTGCCAGCAGCTCTAGCCATGAGCAGTTCTTC,CASSSSHEQFF
TRBJ2-1,TRBV4-1,.,.,TGCGCCAGCAGCCAAAAGGGGGAGGGGCTCAACAATGAGCAGTTCTTC,CASSQKGEGLNNEQFF
TRBJ1-2,TRBV21-1,.,.,TGTGCCAGCAGCAAAGCAAGACAGCTCTATGGCTACACCTTC,CASSKARQLYGYTF
TRBJ2-3,TRBV7-9,.,few,TGTGCCAGCAGCTCGACGGGGTTGGTCACAGATACGCAGTATTTT,CASSSTGLVTDTQYF
TRBJ2-5,TRBV5-1,TRBD2,.,TGCGCCAGCAGCCGGATGGGACTAGCGGGGGCCGGGGAGACCCAGTACTTC,CASSRMGLAGAGETQYF
TRBJ2-1,TRBV5-1,TRBD2,.,TGCGCCAGCAGCAGCGGGGGGTTCTACAATGAGCAGTTCTTC,CASSSGGFYNEQFF
TRBJ2-3,TRBV9,.,.,TGTGCCAGCAGCGTAGATAGCCCTCGTAGGGGGGATACGCAGTATTTT,CASSVDSPRRGDTQYF
TRBJ1-1,TRBV29-1,.,.,TGCAGCGTTCTACCCAGACAGATGAACACTGAAGCTTTCTTT,CSVLPRQMNTEAFF
TRBJ2-2,TRBV4-1,.,.,TGCGCCAGCAGCCAAGGGTACGGGGGACGGGACACCGGGGAGCTGTTTTTT,CASSQGYGGRDTGELFF
TRBJ1-5,TRBV7-9,.,.,TGTGCCATCGGAGAGTCGGCAGTTAGCAATCAGCCCCAGCATTTT,CAIGESAVSNQPQHF